A selection of T cell receptor beta chains follows, all from one sample in a study of shared clonotypes between healthy human individuals. TCRdb's table, derived via immunoSEQ multiplex PCR, lists solely in-frame clones and lacks some. The sample has about 520,000 clones, roughly 95% seen once. Sequencing was performed on naive CD4+ T cells sorted from blood. These receptors originate from a woman younger than 45 in good health. The CDR3 runs from the conserved cysteine through the conserved F or W. The order of the fields is V gene, clone size, D gene, J gene, CDR3 protein, CDR3 DNA. D genes are given only for firm matches. Clone size, where shown, is once, few, many, or a class for clones that have expanded.

>TRBV10-2|.|TRBD1|TRBJ2-5
CASSALGDSQTQYF
TGCGCCAGCAGTGCGTTGGGGGACAGCCAGACCCAGTACTTC
>TRBV4-1|.|.|TRBJ1-1
CASSQDFQFPEAFF
TGCGCCAGCAGCCAAGATTTTCAGTTCCCTGAAGCTTTCTTT
>TRBV5-4|.|TRBD2|TRBJ2-2
CASSTGLAGPNTGELFF
TGTGCCAGCAGCACCGGACTAGCGGGACCGAACACCGGGGAGCTGTTTTTT
>TRBV9|.|TRBD1|TRBJ1-1
CASSPRQGGVTEAFF
TGTGCCAGCAGCCCACGACAGGGTGGAGTTACTGAAGCTTTCTTT
>TRBV19|.|TRBD2|TRBJ2-7
CASSTSGSSLAYEQYF
TGTGCCAGTAGTACTAGCGGGAGTTCTCTAGCCTACGAGCAGTACTTC
>TRBV18|once|.|TRBJ2-1
CASSPGTHDYNEQFF
TGTGCCAGCTCACCCGGAACCCACGACTACAATGAGCAGTTCTTC
>TRBV28|.|.|TRBJ2-7
CACSEGSYEQYF
TGTGCTTGCTCAGAGGGGTCCTACGAGCAGTACTTC
>TRBV30|.|.|TRBJ1-4
CAWGSGTSNEKLFF
TGTGCCTGGGGTTCGGGGACGTCTAATGAAAAACTGTTTTTT
>TRBV5-1|.|.|TRBJ2-3
CASSFDTDTQYF
TGCGCCAGCAGCTTTGACACAGATACGCAGTATTTT
>TRBV5-1|.|.|TRBJ2-5
CASSSGTRETQYF
TGCGCCAGCAGCTCAGGGACGCGGGAGACCCAGTACTTC
>TRBV2|.|.|TRBJ2-1
CASRTQGDSLRNEQFF
TGTGCCAGCCGGACCCAAGGAGATTCGCTTCGCAATGAGCAGTTCTTC
>TRBV6-5|.|.|TRBJ1-6
CASSYSGRRNSPLHF
TGTGCCAGCAGTTATAGCGGCAGGAGGAATTCACCCCTCCACTTT
>TRBV19|.|TRBD1|TRBJ1-1
CASSLDRGRAEAFF
TGTGCCAGTAGCCTGGACAGGGGTAGAGCTGAAGCTTTCTTT
>TRBV5-1|.|TRBD2|TRBJ2-7
CASSFTSGGTSYEQYF
TGCGCCAGCAGCTTTACTAGCGGGGGCACCTCCTACGAGCAGTACTTC
>TRBV28|once|TRBD1|TRBJ2-5
CASSLKTGKQYF
TGTGCCAGCAGTCTGAAGACAGGGAAGCAGTACTTC
>TRBV18|.|.|TRBJ1-5
CASSPLDSSQPQHF
TGTGCCAGCTCACCATTGGACAGTTCCCAGCCCCAGCATTTT
>TRBV18|.|.|TRBJ1-5
CASSHTGGGLGNQPQHF
TGTGCCAGCTCACACACCGGAGGAGGTTTAGGCAATCAGCCCCAGCATTTT
>TRBV6-1|.|.|TRBJ2-4
CASSVHRDSLAKNIQYF
TGTGCCAGCAGTGTACACCGGGACTCCCTAGCCAAAAACATTCAGTACTTC
>TRBV28|.|TRBD2|TRBJ2-5
CASSFGLAGQETQYF
TGTGCCAGCAGTTTCGGACTAGCGGGACAAGAGACCCAGTACTTC
>TRBV11-2|.|.|TRBJ1-2
CASSADTNYGYTF
TGTGCCAGCAGCGCCGACACAAACTATGGCTACACCTTC
>TRBV6-1|.|.|TRBJ1-1
CASSGTNRYARAFF
TGTGCCAGCAGTGGGACGAACAGGTACGCTAGGGCTTTCTTT
>TRBV28|.|TRBD1|TRBJ2-2
CASSITGTGYTGELFF
TGTGCCAGCAGTATCACCGGGACAGGGTACACCGGGGAGCTGTTTTTT
>TRBV5-8|.|TRBD1|TRBJ1-2
CASRRQGRAYGYTF
TGTGCCAGCAGGAGACAGGGGAGGGCCTATGGCTACACCTTC
>TRBV4-2|few|.|TRBJ2-7
CASSPVGRGGEQYF
TGTGCCAGCAGCCCCGTAGGGCGAGGTGGCGAGCAGTACTTC
>TRBV5-1|.|TRBD2|TRBJ2-3
CASRAGVETTDTQYF
TGCGCCAGCAGGGCGGGAGTGGAAACCACAGATACGCAGTATTTT
>TRBV19|.|TRBD1|TRBJ2-5
CASSTAGQGRKETQYF
TGTGCCAGTAGTACCGCCGGACAGGGAAGGAAAGAGACCCAGTACTTC
>TRBV4-2|.|TRBD1|TRBJ1-5
CASSPPPGTGESNQPQHF
TGTGCCAGCAGCCCACCCCCGGGGACAGGGGAAAGCAATCAGCCCCAGCATTTT
>TRBV19|once|.|TRBJ1-5
CASSSDPTRRGDQPQHF
TGTGCCAGTAGCTCTGACCCCACGCGCAGGGGTGATCAGCCCCAGCATTTT
>TRBV18|.|.|TRBJ2-2
CASSPAQGIRETGELFF
TGTGCCAGCTCACCTGCCCAGGGGATAAGAGAAACCGGGGAGCTGTTTTTT
>TRBV5-1|.|TRBD1|TRBJ2-7
CASSKGGSSYEQYF
TGCGCCAGCAGCAAAGGGGGCAGCTCCTACGAGCAGTACTTC
>TRBV6-5|.|TRBD2|TRBJ2-3
CASSFRTSGPTDTQYF
TGTGCCAGCAGTTTCCGGACTAGCGGGCCCACAGATACGCAGTATTTT
>TRBV27|.|TRBD2|TRBJ2-3
CASSPEREGLVDTQYF
TGTGCCAGCAGTCCAGAGCGGGAGGGCCTAGTAGATACGCAGTATTTT
>TRBV5-8|once|.|TRBJ1-3
CASSFVQATSGNTIYF
TGTGCCAGCAGCTTTGTACAGGCGACCTCTGGAAACACCATATATTTT
>TRBV4-2|.|TRBD2|TRBJ2-4
CASSQVPGGNIQYF
TGTGCCAGCAGCCAAGTCCCGGGAGGGAACATTCAGTACTTC
>TRBV28|.|.|TRBJ1-2
CASRIDTDYGYTF
TGTGCCAGCAGGATAGACACGGACTATGGCTACACCTTC
>TRBV7-2|once|.|TRBJ1-2
CASSSGSGYTF
TGTGCCAGCAGCTCAGGGTCTGGCTACACCTTC
>TRBV28|.|.|TRBJ1-3
CASRPRGSGNTIYF
TGTGCCAGCAGGCCTAGGGGGTCTGGAAACACCATATATTTT
>TRBV4-1|.|TRBD2|TRBJ2-7
CASSQFLAGFYEQYF
TGCGCCAGCAGCCAATTCCTAGCGGGATTTTACGAGCAGTACTTC
>TRBV28|.|.|TRBJ2-7
CANGGVRQGGTLYEQYF
TGTGCCAATGGGGGAGTAAGACAGGGAGGGACCCTCTACGAGCAGTACTTC
>TRBV7-9|few|.|TRBJ1-1
CASSSRQDTEAFF
TGTGCCAGCAGCTCAAGACAGGACACTGAAGCTTTCTTT
>TRBV6-4|.|.|TRBJ1-6
CASSVHLNSPLHF
TGTGCCAGCAGTGTCCATCTAAATTCACCCCTCCACTTT
>TRBV5-6|.|.|TRBJ2-7
CASSLVGEAHEQYF
TGTGCCAGCAGCTTAGTGGGAGAGGCCCACGAGCAGTACTTC